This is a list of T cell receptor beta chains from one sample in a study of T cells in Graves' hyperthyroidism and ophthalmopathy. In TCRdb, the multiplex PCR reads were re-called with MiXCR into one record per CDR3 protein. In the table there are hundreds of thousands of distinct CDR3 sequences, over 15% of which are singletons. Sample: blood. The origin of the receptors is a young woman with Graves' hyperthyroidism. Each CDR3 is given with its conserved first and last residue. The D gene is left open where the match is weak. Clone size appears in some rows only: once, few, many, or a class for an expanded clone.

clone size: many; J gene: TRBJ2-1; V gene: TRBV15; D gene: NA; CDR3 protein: CATSRDFGGPNEQFF; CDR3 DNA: TGTGCCACCAGCAGAGATTTCGGGGGGCCTAATGAGCAGTTCTTC
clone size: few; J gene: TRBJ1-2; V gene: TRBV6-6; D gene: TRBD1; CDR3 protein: CASSYLTGGHGYTF; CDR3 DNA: TGTGCCAGCAGTTACCTTACAGGGGGCCATGGCTACACCTTC
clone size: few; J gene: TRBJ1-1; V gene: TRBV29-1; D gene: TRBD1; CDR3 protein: CSAHRGVNTEAFF; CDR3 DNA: TGCAGCGCCCACAGGGGGGTGAACACTGAAGCTTTCTTT
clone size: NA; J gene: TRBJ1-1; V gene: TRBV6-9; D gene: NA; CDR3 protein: CASSYPGQGGMNTEAFF; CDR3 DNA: TGTGCCAGCAGTTACCCCGGTCAGGGAGGGATGAACACTGAAGCTTTCTTT
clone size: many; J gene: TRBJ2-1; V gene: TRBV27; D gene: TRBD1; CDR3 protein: CASSLLGQGAFNEQFF; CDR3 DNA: TGTGCCAGCAGTTTATTGGGACAGGGGGCGTTCAATGAGCAGTTCTTC
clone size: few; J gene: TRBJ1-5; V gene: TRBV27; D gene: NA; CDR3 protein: CASLPQGWLIQPQHF; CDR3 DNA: TGTGCCAGCCTCCCCCAGGGTTGGTTGATTCAGCCCCAGCATTTT
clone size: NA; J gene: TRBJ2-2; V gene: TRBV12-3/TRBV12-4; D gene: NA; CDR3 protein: CASRSSSYTGELFF; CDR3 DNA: TGTGCCAGCAGATCCTCTAGCTACACCGGGGAGCTGTTTTTT
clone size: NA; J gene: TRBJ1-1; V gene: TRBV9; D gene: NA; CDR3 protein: CASSATGKVTEAFF; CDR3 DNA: TGTGCCAGCAGCGCAACGGGAAAAGTAACTGAAGCTTTCTTT
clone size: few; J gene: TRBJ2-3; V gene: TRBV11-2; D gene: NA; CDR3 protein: CASQSLVRGPDTQYF; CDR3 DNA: TGTGCCAGCCAGAGCCTGGTCAGGGGTCCAGATACGCAGTATTTT
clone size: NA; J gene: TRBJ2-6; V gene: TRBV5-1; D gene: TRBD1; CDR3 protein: CASSPTGTGIGANVLTF; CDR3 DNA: TGCGCCAGCAGCCCCACCGGGACAGGGATTGGGGCCAACGTCCTGACTTTC
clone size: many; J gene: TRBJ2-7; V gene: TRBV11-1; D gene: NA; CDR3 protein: CASSLAGRGIYEQYF; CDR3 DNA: TGTGCCAGCAGCTTAGCCGGCAGGGGAATCTACGAGCAGTACTTC
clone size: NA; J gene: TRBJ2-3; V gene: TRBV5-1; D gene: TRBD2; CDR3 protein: CASSQGLAGASSHTDTQYF; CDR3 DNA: TGCGCCAGCAGCCAGGGACTAGCGGGAGCATCCTCCCACACAGATACGCAGTATTTT
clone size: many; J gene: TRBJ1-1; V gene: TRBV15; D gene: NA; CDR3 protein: CATSREGTSGTEAFF; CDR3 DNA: TGTGCCACCAGCAGAGAGGGCACCTCTGGAACTGAAGCTTTCTTT
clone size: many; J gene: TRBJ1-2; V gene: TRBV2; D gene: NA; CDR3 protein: CATYWGRDRGYTF; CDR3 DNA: TGTGCCACCTACTGGGGCAGGGATCGTGGCTACACCTTC
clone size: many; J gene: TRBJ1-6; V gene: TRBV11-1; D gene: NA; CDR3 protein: CASSLSGQSSYNSPLHF; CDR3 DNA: TGTGCCAGCAGTTTGAGCGGACAGAGCTCCTATAATTCACCCCTCCACTTT
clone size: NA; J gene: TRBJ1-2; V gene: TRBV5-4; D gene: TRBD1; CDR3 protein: CASSITGVLDGYTF; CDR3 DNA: TGTGCCAGCAGCATAACAGGGGTTCTAGATGGCTACACCTTC
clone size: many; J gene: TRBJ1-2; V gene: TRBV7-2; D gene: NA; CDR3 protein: CASSLAIGQLNYGYTF; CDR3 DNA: TGTGCCAGCAGCTTAGCGATAGGGCAACTGAACTATGGCTACACCTTC
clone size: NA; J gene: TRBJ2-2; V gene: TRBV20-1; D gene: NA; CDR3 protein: CSVREPRTGDTGELFF; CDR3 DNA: TGCAGTGTTAGGGAACCCCGAACGGGAGACACCGGGGAGCTGTTTTTT
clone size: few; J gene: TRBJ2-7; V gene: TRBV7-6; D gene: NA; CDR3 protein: CASSLADRAGYEQYF; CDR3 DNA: TGTGCCAGCAGCTTAGCGGACCGTGCAGGATACGAGCAGTACTTC
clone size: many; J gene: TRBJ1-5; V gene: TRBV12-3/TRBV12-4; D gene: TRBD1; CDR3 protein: CASRPGQGGPQHF; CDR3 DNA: TGTGCCAGCAGACCGGGACAGGGGGGGCCCCAGCATTTT
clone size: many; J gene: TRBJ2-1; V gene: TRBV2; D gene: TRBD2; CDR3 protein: CASSPGLAGWNEQFF; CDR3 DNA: TGTGCCAGCAGTCCGGGACTAGCGGGATGGAATGAGCAGTTCTTC
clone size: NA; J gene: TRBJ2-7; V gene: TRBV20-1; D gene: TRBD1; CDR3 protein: CSATSGQGDSYEQYF; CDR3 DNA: TGCAGTGCTACATCCGGACAGGGGGACTCCTACGAGCAGTACTTC
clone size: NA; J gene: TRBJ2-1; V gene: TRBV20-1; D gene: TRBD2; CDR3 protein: CSTPGTSANEQFF; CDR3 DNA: TGCAGTACACCCGGGACTAGCGCCAATGAGCAGTTCTTC
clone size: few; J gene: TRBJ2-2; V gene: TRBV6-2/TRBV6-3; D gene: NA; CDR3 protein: CASSYEPSAAGELFF; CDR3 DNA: TGTGCCAGCAGTTACGAGCCTAGCGCGGCCGGGGAGCTGTTTTTT
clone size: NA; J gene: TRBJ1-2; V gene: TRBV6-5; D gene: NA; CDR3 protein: CASSSVQYGYTF; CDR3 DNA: TGTGCCAGCAGTTCTGTCCAATATGGCTACACCTTC
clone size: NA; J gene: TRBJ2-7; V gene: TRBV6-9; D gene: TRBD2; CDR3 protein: CASRDTSGTYEQYF; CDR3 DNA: TGTGCCAGCAGGGACACTAGCGGAACCTACGAGCAGTACTTC
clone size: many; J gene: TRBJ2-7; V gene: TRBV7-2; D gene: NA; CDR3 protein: CASSPYPTSGQGIAGEIYEQYF; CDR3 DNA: TGTGCCAGCAGCCCGTACCCCACCTCGGGACAGGGGATAGCGGGAGAGATATACGAGCAGTACTTC